A single sample gave rise to the 4 T cell receptor beta chains below, sequenced in a study of CD4 and CD8 cells across lung adenocarcinoma regions. TCRdb independently ran MiXCR on the PCR reads; one entry per CDR3 protein. The sample lists 6,500 to 7,500 distinct CDR3 sequences; about 48% were seen once. Material for sequencing was CD8+ T cells from the center of a lung tumor. The origin of the receptors is a female donor with lung adenocarcinoma. The CD4 and CD8 labels of this study may be unreliable.

The chain recombines TRBV6-1 with TRBJ2-1; D perhaps matches TRBD2 (5 bases). The J call could be wrong; TRBJ2-5 is a better fit for the DNA end. Per germline, CDR1 MNHNS and CDR2 SASEGT. This CDR3 is built from 13 residues. CDR3 nucleotide sequence: TGTGCCAGCACCCCGAGGAGGTTAGAGACCCAGTACTTC. Its translation: CASTPRRLETQYF.

This clonotype was picked up many times. The chain joins TRBV5-1 to TRBJ2-5, with D possibly TRBD2 on 5 matching bases. With 6 bases removed from V and 10 bases from J, the gap between germline ends came to 16 bases. Germline assignment: CDR1 SGHRS and CDR2 YFSETQ. The CDR3 extends over 12 amino acids. This CDR3 reads CASIATGRDQYF. The CDR3, as DNA: TGCGCCAGCATTGCAACCGGACGGGACCAGTACTTC.

This clonotype was counted at least ten times. The V gene is TRBV6-1, the J gene TRBJ1-5; possible D gene TRBD1, 6 bases. Trimming took off 2 bases at V and 3 bases at J, with 14 bases between the two ends. The CDR3 loop spans 16 amino acids. Germline CDR1 and CDR2: MNHNS and SASEGT. The CDR3 spells CASSEKPTGYNQPQHF. CDR3 nucleotide sequence: TGTGCCAGCAGTGAAAAACCGACAGGCTACAATCAGCCCCAGCATTTT.

This clonotype was seen ten or more times. As DNA, the CDR3 is TGTGCCAGCTCGAGGGACTTCAGCTCCTACGAGCAGTACTTC. Translation: CASSRDFSSYEQYF. This chain connects TRBV7-2 to TRBJ2-7; TRBD2 is a possible D gene (6 bases). The germline CDR1 and CDR2 sequences are SGHTA and FQGNSA. The CDR3 totals 14 residues. V was clipped by 8 bases and J by 0 bases, with 14 bases between them.